This TCR beta chain derives from a study of shared clonotypes between healthy human individuals. Findings of the study overall: Rarefaction indicated that sorted-subset sequencing remained incomplete although depth was large. Clonotypes shared by all four sorted-subset donors had higher generation probabilities than non-shared clonotypes. Limitation of the genetic and exposure-history diversity represented came from the few donors.

CDR1 and CDR2 (germline): SQVTM, ANQGSEA. The CDR3 extends over 13 amino acids. Data came from immunoSEQ multiplex PCR; TCRdb stores just in-frame clones and leaves some out. The sample contains about 610,000 clones, approximately 97% of which appear only once. Concerning this clone: Its specificity is not known. A junction end diverges from the germline sequence, so it may reflect a read error.

The source is a young woman in good health. The sequenced sample consisted of naive CD4+ T cells sorted from blood. Indicated subset: CD45RA+ positively selected. This chain links TRBV29-1 with TRBJ2-7, with D tentatively TRBD2 (6 bases). CDR3 DNA sequence: TGCCGCGTCCGGGACTCCACCAAAGGGGAGCAGTACTTC. As protein: CRVRDSTKGEQYF.